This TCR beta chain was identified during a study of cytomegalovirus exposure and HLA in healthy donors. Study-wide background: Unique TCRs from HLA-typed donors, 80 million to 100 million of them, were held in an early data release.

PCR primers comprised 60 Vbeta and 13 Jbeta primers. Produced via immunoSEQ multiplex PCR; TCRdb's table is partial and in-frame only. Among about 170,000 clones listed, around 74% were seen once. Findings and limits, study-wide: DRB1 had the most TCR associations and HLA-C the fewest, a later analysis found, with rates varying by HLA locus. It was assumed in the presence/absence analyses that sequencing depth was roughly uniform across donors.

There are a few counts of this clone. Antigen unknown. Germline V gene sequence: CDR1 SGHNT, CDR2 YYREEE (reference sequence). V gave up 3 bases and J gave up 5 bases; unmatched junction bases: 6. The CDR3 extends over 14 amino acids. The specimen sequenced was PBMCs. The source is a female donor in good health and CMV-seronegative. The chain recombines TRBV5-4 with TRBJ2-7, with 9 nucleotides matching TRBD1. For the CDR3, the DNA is TGTGCCAGCAGCTCCATTACAGGGGGCGACGAGCAGTACTTC. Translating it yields CASSSITGGDEQYF. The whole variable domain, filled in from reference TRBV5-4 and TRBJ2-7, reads ETGVTQSPTHLIKTRGQQVTLRCSSQSGHNTVSWYQQALGQGPQFIFQYYREEENGRGNFPPRFSGLQFPNYSSELNVNALELDDSALYLCASSSITGGDEQYFGPGTRLTVT.